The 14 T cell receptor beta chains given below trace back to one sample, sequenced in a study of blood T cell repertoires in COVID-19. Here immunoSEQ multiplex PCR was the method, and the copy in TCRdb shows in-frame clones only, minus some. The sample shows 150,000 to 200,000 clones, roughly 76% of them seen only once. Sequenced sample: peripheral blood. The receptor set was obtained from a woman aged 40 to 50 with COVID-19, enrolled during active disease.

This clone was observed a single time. The CDR3 protein is CASSPSNEKLFF. CDR3 bases: TGCGCCAGCAGCCCGAGTAATGAAAAACTGTTTTTT. The chain has TRBV4-1 and TRBJ1-4; D is uncertain. The CDR3 runs to 12 residues. Germline-derived CDR1 and CDR2 are MGHRA and YSYEKL. The V gene lost 4 bases and the J gene lost 4 bases, with 4 bases spanning the gap.

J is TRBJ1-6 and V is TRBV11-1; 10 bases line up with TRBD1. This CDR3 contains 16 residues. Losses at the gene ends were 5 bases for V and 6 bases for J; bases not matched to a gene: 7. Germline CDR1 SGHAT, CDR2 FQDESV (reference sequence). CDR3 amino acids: CASSHGTGALNSPLHF. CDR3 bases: TGTGCCAGCAGCCATGGGACAGGGGCCCTTAATTCACCCCTCCACTTT.

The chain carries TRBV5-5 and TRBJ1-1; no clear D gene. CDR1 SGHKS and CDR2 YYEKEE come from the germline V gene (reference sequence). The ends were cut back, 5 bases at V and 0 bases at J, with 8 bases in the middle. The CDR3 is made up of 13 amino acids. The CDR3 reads CASSRSLNTEAFF. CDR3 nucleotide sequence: TGTGCCAGCAGTCGCAGTTTGAACACTGAAGCTTTCTTT.

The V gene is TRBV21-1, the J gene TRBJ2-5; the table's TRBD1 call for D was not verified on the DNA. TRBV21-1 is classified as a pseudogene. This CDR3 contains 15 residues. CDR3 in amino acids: CASSVRTGGVKTQYF. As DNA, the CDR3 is TGTGCCAGCAGCGTCAGGACAGGGGGCGTAAAGACCCAGTACTTC.

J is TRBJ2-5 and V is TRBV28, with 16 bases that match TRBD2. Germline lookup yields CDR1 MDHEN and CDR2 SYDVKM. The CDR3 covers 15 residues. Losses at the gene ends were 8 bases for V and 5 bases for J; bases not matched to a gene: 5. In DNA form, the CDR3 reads TGTGCCAGCGTGGGACTAGCGGGAGGGAAGGAGACCCAGTACTTC. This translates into CASVGLAGGKETQYF.

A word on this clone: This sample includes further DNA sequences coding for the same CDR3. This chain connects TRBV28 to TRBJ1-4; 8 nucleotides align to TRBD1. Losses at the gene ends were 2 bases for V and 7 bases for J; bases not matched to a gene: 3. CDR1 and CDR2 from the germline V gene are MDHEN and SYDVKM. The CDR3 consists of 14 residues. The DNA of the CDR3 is TGTGCCAGCAGTTTACAGGGGGCGCGTGAAAAACTGTTTTTT. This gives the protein CASSLQGAREKLFF.

Here the CDR3 reads CASSLVNTGELFF. Written as DNA, the CDR3 is TGTGCCAGCAGCTTGGTAAACACCGGGGAGCTGTTTTTT. The chain recombines TRBV5-5 with TRBJ2-2; D unresolved. CDR1 and CDR2 (germline): SGHKS, YYEKEE (reference sequence). Deletions cut 0 bases from V and 2 bases from J, with 2 bases between. This CDR3 has 13 amino acids.

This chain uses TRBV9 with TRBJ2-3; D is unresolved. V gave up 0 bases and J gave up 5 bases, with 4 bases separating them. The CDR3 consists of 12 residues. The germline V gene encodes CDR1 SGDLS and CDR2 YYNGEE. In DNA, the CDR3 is TGTGCCAGCAGCGTAGGTATAGATACGCAGTATTTT. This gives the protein CASSVGIDTQYF.

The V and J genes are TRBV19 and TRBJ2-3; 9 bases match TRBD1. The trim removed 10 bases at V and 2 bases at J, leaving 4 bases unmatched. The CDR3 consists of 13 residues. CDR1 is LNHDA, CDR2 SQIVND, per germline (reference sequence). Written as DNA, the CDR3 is TGTGCCATAGGGACAGGGAACACAGATACGCAGTATTTT. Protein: CAIGTGNTDTQYF.

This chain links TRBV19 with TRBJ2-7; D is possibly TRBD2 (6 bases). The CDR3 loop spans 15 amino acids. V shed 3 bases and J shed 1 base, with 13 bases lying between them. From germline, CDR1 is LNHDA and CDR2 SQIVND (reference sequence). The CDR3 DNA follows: TGTGCCAGTAGTATTTGGGGCGGGGATTCCTACGAGCAGTACTTC. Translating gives CASSIWGGDSYEQYF.

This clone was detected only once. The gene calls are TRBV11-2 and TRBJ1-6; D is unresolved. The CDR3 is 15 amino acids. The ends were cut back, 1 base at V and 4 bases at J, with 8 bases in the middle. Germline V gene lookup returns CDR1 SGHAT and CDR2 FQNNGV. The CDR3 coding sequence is TGTGCCAGCAGCTTAGGGGCAGATTATAATTCACCCCTCCACTTT. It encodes CASSLGADYNSPLHF.

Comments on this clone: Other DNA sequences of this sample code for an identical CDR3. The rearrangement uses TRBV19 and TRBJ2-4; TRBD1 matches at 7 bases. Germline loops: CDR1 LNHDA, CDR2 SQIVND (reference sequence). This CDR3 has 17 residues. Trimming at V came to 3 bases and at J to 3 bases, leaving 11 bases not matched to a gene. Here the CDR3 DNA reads TGTGCCAGTAGTATCAAAGGAAGGACAGGACACAAAAACATTCAGTACTTC. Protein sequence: CASSIKGRTGHKNIQYF.

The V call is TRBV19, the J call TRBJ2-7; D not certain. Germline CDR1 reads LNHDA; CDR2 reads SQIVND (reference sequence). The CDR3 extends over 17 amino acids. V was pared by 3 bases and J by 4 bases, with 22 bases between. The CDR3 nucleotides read TGTGCCAGTAGTATTACCCTCGATCGCGGCGTATTATACGAGCAGTACTTC. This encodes CASSITLDRGVLYEQYF.

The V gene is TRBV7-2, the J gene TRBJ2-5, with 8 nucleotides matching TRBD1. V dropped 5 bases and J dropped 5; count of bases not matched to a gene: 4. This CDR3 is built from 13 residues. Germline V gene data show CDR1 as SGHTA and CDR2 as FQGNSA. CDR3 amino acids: CASSQGAGETQYF. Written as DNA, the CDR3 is TGTGCCAGCAGCCAGGGGGCCGGGGAGACCCAGTACTTC.